The clone carrying this TCR beta chain was seen once. This sample was included in a study of blood T cell repertoires in COVID-19. Study details: PBMCs, B-cell-depleted T cells, or T cells provided the cDNA or gDNA that made up the material.

V was cut by 2 bases and J by 2 bases, with 9 bases left in between. The germline CDR1 and CDR2 sequences are MDHEN and SYDVKM. The CDR3 loop spans 14 amino acids. Libraries were prepared by immunoSEQ multiplex PCR; TCRdb keeps only in-frame clonotypes and omits some of them. In the table there are tens of thousands of clones, 80% to 95% of which are singletons. Sequenced input: peripheral blood. The rearrangement joins TRBV28 to TRBJ2-5; D is perhaps TRBD1 (5 bases). The clonotype comes from a woman older than 75 with acute or convalescent COVID-19. The CDR3 is CASSLRRVQETQYF. CDR3 bases: TGTGCCAGCAGTTTACGCAGGGTACAAGAGACCCAGTACTTC.